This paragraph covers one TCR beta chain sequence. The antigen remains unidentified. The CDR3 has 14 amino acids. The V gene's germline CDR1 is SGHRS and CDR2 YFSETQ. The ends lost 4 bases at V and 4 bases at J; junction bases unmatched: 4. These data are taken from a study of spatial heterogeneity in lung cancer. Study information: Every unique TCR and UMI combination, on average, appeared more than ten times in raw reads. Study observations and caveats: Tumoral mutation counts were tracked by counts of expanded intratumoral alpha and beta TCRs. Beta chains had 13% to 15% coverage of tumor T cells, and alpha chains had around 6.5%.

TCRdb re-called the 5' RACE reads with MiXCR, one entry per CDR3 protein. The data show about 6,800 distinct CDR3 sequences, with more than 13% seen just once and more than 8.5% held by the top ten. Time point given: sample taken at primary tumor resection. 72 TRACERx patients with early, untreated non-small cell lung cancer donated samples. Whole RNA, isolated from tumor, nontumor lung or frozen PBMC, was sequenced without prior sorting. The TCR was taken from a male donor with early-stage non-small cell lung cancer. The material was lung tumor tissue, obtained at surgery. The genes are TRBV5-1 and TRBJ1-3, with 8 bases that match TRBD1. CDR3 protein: CASSGGQAGNTIYF. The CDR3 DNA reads TGCGCCAGCAGCGGGGGACAGGCCGGAAACACCATATATTTT.